This TCR beta chain is drawn from a study of cytomegalovirus exposure and HLA in healthy donors (dated by TCRdb to about 2017). Regarding the study in general: In an earlier analysis of some 550 of the donors, 250 to 300 Gb of sequence data and roughly 100 million unique TCR beta sequences from about 190 million T cells were reported. The aim of the study was to test whether cataloging public T cell receptors could identify signatures of past pathogen exposure. The study used immunosequencing to profile the T cell repertoires of several hundred subjects and linked those repertoires to cytomegalovirus serostatus. To predict cytomegalovirus infection status, the study combined high-throughput TCR immunosequencing, statistical association of individual TCRs with disease status, and machine learning. To study patterns of TCR occurrence, a later analysis re-analyzed previously published TCR beta repertoires from more than 550 donors and added high-resolution HLA genotyping. Typing coverage varied by locus: about 629-640 donors for A, B, C, DRB1 and DQB1; approximately 520 for DQA1; some 610 for DPA1; under 490 for DPB1. HLA typing covered class I and class II loci at four-digit resolution. Of the roughly 400 genotyped donors, around 81% fell in the genetic ancestry cluster associated with self-reported Caucasian donors. An early release covering roughly 640 HLA-typed donors comprised around 300 gigabases of sequencing data and roughly 86 million unique TCR sequences. An earlier analysis of fewer than 700 of the donors applied high-throughput TCR beta sequencing to assess whether each TCR beta V gene segment acted as functional or pseudogenic. Along with the approximately 700-subject first cohort, a separate validation cohort of over a hundred different subjects was used. A later genetic analysis took genome-wide SNP genotypes for about three fifths of the roughly 670 donors and used that subset as a discovery cohort. Five DR-DQ haplotypes were treated as single units for association and clustering because of strong linkage in the cohort. All discovery cohort repertoires had been generated on a single sequencing platform. Donor age, sex, ethnicity and CMV serostatus were compiled together with the repertoire data. On average, over 200,000 unique TCR beta nucleotide sequences were sequenced per donor among 300 to 500 genotyped donors of the cohort, with 15% to 20% of those sequences being non-productive. The later analysis used no new phenotypic data to find candidate immune exposures, relying instead on TCR beta sequences and their occurrence across donors.

With regard to this clone: The antigen this receptor binds is unknown. There are no base qualities to consult, and no much larger clone falls within one base.

In the germline V gene, CDR1 corresponds to SGDLS and CDR2 to YYNGEE. V ends up 0 bases short and J 3 bases short, with an unmatched junction base count of 13. The CDR3 holds 18 amino acids from the cysteine to the phenylalanine. The sequence is cut down to CDR3 DNA, 54 bases in frame from base 1. The library was made by the immunoSEQ multiplex PCR assay. A mixture of 60 forward primers for TCR Vbeta segments and 13 reverse primers for TCR Jbeta segments was used in the multiplex PCR. The CDR3 region of rearranged TCR beta genes was amplified from genomic DNA with a multiplex PCR assay. The amplified TCR beta libraries were sequenced on the Illumina HiSeq System as 87-base-pair reads. The original pipeline was this. A later analysis tallied 75 million to 85 million unique TCR beta chains across the 650 to 750 repertoires, and around 12 million of those chains were shared by two or more donors. Raw reads were error-corrected and collapsed into unique sequences by a nearest-neighbor algorithm in which closely related sequences were merged to remove PCR and sequencing errors. To assign V, D and J gene segments, CDR3 sequences were aligned to IMGT reference sequences. Each retained sequence needed at least a six-nucleotide match to both a V gene segment and a J gene segment. A rearrangement was called productive if the CDR3 had no stop codons and remained in frame with V and J, and every other rearrangement was called non-productive. Following IMGT convention, CDR3 was defined as the stretch from the second conserved V-encoded cysteine to the conserved J-encoded phenylalanine. Sequences without an unambiguous match to a single V gene segment were excluded from the earlier analysis of about 640 of the donors. In an earlier analysis of more than 500 of the donors, a V segment was called functional when productive rearrangements were above 56.7%, and segregating when the standard deviation between donors exceeded 5%. A statistical classification framework was developed to diagnose cytomegalovirus status using the catalog of TCR beta chain sequences. In a later analysis, TCR nucleotide sequences were compared against IMGT/GENE-DB human TR gene sequences so that V and J genes could be assigned. The TCRdist pipeline was used in a later analysis to assign CDR3 sequences and most-parsimonious VDJ recombination scenarios. In a later analysis, every TCR beta chain was defined by the combination of its CDR3 amino acid sequence and its V-gene family, and reads without a unique V-gene family were dropped. A later analysis removed roughly 590 highly shared, low-generation-probability nucleotide sequences to deal with suspected cross-contamination and a sequencing artifact. In a later analysis, a clonal expansion index for each public chain was calculated from normalized within-repertoire ranks of inferred template counts. In a later analysis, generation probabilities were computed using a VDJ recombination model fitted to out-of-frame rearrangements, and the results were checked against IGoR. Hypergeometric tests were used in a later analysis to score TCR-TCR, TCR-HLA and TCR-CMV co-occurrence, with a repertoire-size bias correction applied to the TCR pairs. A later analysis estimated false discovery rates by permuting HLA or CMV assignments 20 times. In a later analysis, co-occurring TCRs were grouped using DBSCAN, and TCRdist sequence similarity was added for clustering within HLA-allele-positive subsets. For co-occurrence clustering, repertoires with fewer than 30,000 or more than 120,000 public chains were excluded, along with several repertoires with anomalous nucleotide sharing. The source is immuneACCESS, and TCRdb retained only in-frame sequences with V and J called. Part of the clones is not carried over; for the studies checked, unresolved V genes explain less than half of this, and the remainder is unexplained. V and J calls and clone size come straight from that table; D and trimming were deduced from the DNA. For this sample there are some 150,000 clones; around three quarters appear just once. Of the sample, about 3% is held by the ten largest clones.

In total, approximately 700 healthy bone marrow donors made up the cohort. At the time of sampling, every cohort member was nominally healthy, though immune exposures that went unrecorded were likely present. The donor was CMV seropositive and belonged to the group of about 290 seropositive cohort members. Every donor gave a peripheral blood sample, and the peripheral blood mononuclear cells from that sample were used for TCR beta sequencing. Genomic DNA extraction from the blood cell samples was performed with the Qiagen DNeasy Blood Extraction Kit. Beyond this particular receptor, the publication reports: The authors suggested that the approach could potentially be extended to other disease states and immunological phenotypes. A later analysis associated about 16,000 TCR beta sequences with specific HLA alleles at a false discovery rate of 0.05. A further reported finding was that TCR beta sequences accurately predicted the HLA-A and HLA-B alleles for most subjects in the first cohort. This cohort had only TCR beta chains sequenced, and the lack of alpha or paired-chain data limited which features could be detected. Assigning TCR associations to individual alleles was difficult when HLA alleles, especially DR and DQ, strongly co-occurred. A total of 164 TCR beta chains were listed by the study as associated with cytomegalovirus. Linkage disequilibrium might explain the correlated functional status among segregating V segments, but an unknown experimental factor could not be ruled out. The sequencing pipeline was judged likely to have produced a cluster of highly shared sequence variants as a technical artifact. The classifier was reported to diagnose cytomegalovirus status with high specificity and sensitivity in both the original and validation cohorts. Across donors, most TCR sequences were observed very rarely, whereas some public TCRs were present in many individuals. Several of the top co-occurrence clusters appeared to be linked to parvovirus B19, influenza, CMV and Epstein-Barr virus, according to a later analysis. Presence/absence analyses assumed roughly uniform sequencing depth across donors, an assumption that may not hold. According to a later genetic analysis, donors in an Asian-associated ancestry cluster had fewer N-insertions in productive TCRs than the roughly 700-donor mean. A later genetic analysis associated a missense DCLRE1C variant with V-gene and J-gene trimming of TCR beta chains, and an independent cohort replicated the association. CMV serostatus was the only immune exposure information available for the cohort. According to a later analysis, most CMV-associated TCR beta chains appeared to be HLA-restricted, and the HLA associations seemed to be driven largely by CMV exposure. Some 16 rarely observed V segments, including chromosome 9 orphons, were excluded from the earlier analysis of a few hundred of the donors because counts were too low. HLA typing was unavailable for some donors at each locus, so association tests used only the typed subset. Broadly in line with IMGT annotations, most TCR beta V segments showed up in productive rearrangements about 87% or about 30% of the time in an earlier analysis of under 700 of the donors. Some IMGT-functional V segments, including TRBV6-2 and TRBV6-3, could not be told apart with the 87-base-pair reads, so those segments were excluded. Compared with equally common non-associated chains, HLA-associated TCR beta chains in a later analysis were more clonally expanded and had lower generation probabilities. According to a later analysis, TCR association rates differed among HLA loci, with DRB1 alleles showing the most associated TCRs and HLA-C alleles showing the fewest. In vitro tests confirmed that a few of the cytomegalovirus-associated TCR beta chains recognize cytomegalovirus antigens.

What was sequenced was PBMCs. The chain is assembled from TRBV9 and TRBJ2-3; 7 junctional bases match TRBD2. The receptor's source is a middle-aged man in good health and CMV-seropositive. The CDR3 loop reads CASSVGGRLAARTDTQYF. The DNA is as follows: TGTGCCAGCAGCGTAGGAGGCCGGCTAGCGGCGCGGACAGATACGCAGTATTTT.